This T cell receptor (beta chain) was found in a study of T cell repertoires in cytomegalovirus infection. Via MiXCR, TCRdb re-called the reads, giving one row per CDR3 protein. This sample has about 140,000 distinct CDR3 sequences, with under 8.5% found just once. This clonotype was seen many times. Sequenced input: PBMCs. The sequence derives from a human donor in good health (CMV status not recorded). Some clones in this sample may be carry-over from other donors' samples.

CDR3 DNA sequence: TGTGCCAGCAGCTTAGAGACGGTGTCGCGCACTGAAGCTTTCTTT. Translation: CASSLETVSRTEAFF. The rearrangement links TRBV7-8 to TRBJ1-1, with D unresolved. The CDR3 extends over 15 amino acids. The V gene lost 1 base and the J gene lost 4 bases, with 13 bases spanning the gap. The germline CDR1 and CDR2 sequences are SGHVS and FQNEAQ.